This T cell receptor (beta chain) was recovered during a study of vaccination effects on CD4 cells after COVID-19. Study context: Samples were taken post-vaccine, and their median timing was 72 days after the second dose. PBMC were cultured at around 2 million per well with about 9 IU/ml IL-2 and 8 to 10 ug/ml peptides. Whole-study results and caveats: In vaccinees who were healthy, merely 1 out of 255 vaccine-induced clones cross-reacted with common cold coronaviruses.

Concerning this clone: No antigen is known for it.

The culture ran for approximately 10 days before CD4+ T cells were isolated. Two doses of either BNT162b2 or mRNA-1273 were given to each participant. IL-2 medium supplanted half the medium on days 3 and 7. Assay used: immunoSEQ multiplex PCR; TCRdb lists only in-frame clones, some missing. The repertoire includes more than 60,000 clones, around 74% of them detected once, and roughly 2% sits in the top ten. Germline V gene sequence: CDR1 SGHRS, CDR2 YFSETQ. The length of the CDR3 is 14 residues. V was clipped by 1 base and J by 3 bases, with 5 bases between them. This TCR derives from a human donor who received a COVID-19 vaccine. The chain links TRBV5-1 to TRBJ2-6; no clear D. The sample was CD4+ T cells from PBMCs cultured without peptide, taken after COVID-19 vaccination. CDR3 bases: TGCGCCAGCAGCTTGTCGGTTGGGGCCAACGTCCTGACTTTC. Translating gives CASSLSVGANVLTF.